The present T cell receptor (beta chain) was sequenced within a study of blood T cell repertoires in COVID-19. Study overall: Whether acute or convalescent, the COVID-19 samples came from the United States, Italy and Spain. PBMCs, B-cell-depleted T cells, or T cells were the source of the cDNA or gDNA that made up the material.

Germline loops: CDR1 SEHNR, CDR2 FQNEAQ (reference sequence). The V gene lost 5 bases and the J gene lost 0 bases, with 13 bases spanning the gap. The CDR3 runs to 16 residues. In the original analysis: Amplification with reference gene primers provided the estimates of nucleated cell counts. Profiling relied on immunoSEQ multiplex PCR, and the TCRdb table lists in-frame clones only, not all of them. V, J and clone size derive from that table, while D and trimming were established from the DNA sequence. The repertoire holds under 150,000 clones, with around two thirds as singletons. This chain links TRBV7-9 with TRBJ1-4; D call uncertain. Sequencing used peripheral blood. This TCR derives from a woman in her 70s with acute or convalescent COVID-19. The CDR3 bases are TGTGCCAGCAGCCTTTTTAAAACTGCAACTAATGAAAAACTGTTTTTT. Translation: CASSLFKTATNEKLFF.